A selection of T cell receptor beta chains follows, all from one sample in a study of cytotoxic CD8 clonotypes in ibrutinib-treated CLL. Repertoires were generated with immunoSEQ multiplex PCR, while TCRdb's copy carries only in-frame clones and drops some. This repertoire shows 12,000 or so clones, around three quarters found once; its top ten account for about 16%. Specimen: PBMCs, collected at disease progression, from a patient treated with ibrutinib. The receptors were sampled from a human donor with chronic lymphocytic leukemia. Both conserved end residues are part of each CDR3. The order of the fields is D gene, V gene, clone size, J gene, CDR3 protein, CDR3 DNA. The D gene is left open where the match is weak. Clone size is stated in some rows and not others, as once, few, many or a class when expanded.

d_gene: .; v_gene: TRBV5-1; abundance: .; j_gene: TRBJ1-1; CDR3aa: CASSLGAGEAFF; CDR3nt: TGCGCCAGCAGCTTGGGGGCAGGGGAAGCTTTCTTT
d_gene: .; v_gene: TRBV28; abundance: .; j_gene: TRBJ2-7; CDR3aa: CASSLRLISYEQYF; CDR3nt: TGTGCCAGCAGTCTCCGACTGATCTCCTACGAGCAGTACTTC
d_gene: TRBD1; v_gene: TRBV6-1; abundance: .; j_gene: TRBJ1-2; CDR3aa: CASSLDRGPGYTF; CDR3nt: TGTGCCAGCAGCCTCGACAGGGGCCCTGGCTACACCTTC
d_gene: .; v_gene: TRBV19; abundance: .; j_gene: TRBJ2-7; CDR3aa: CASSIDRRAGVEQYF; CDR3nt: TGTGCCAGTAGTATAGATCGGAGGGCCGGAGTCGAGCAGTACTTC
d_gene: .; v_gene: TRBV4-2; abundance: .; j_gene: TRBJ2-2; CDR3aa: CASSPGQFTGELFF; CDR3nt: TGTGCCAGCAGCCCTGGACAGTTCACCGGGGAGCTGTTTTTT
d_gene: TRBD1; v_gene: TRBV5-1; abundance: .; j_gene: TRBJ2-3; CDR3aa: CASSIGQERDTQYF; CDR3nt: TGCGCCAGCAGCATCGGACAGGAGAGGGATACGCAGTATTTT
d_gene: .; v_gene: TRBV7-2; abundance: .; j_gene: TRBJ2-1; CDR3aa: CASSLNGGQFNEQFF; CDR3nt: TGTGCCAGCAGCTTAAACGGGGGCCAGTTCAATGAGCAGTTCTTC
d_gene: TRBD2; v_gene: TRBV10-1; abundance: medium-sized; j_gene: TRBJ2-3; CDR3aa: CASSRLASRTDTQYF; CDR3nt: TGCGCCAGCAGTAGACTAGCGAGCCGCACAGATACGCAGTATTTT
d_gene: TRBD1; v_gene: TRBV6-1; abundance: once; j_gene: TRBJ1-2; CDR3aa: CASRTGVLPGYTF; CDR3nt: TGTGCCAGCAGGACAGGGGTTCTCCCCGGCTACACCTTC
d_gene: .; v_gene: TRBV7-2; abundance: .; j_gene: TRBJ2-7; CDR3aa: CASGLGYEQYF; CDR3nt: TGTGCCAGCGGTCTCGGCTACGAGCAGTACTTC
d_gene: .; v_gene: TRBV2; abundance: .; j_gene: TRBJ2-3; CDR3aa: CAYLTGHITDTQYF; CDR3nt: TGTGCCTACTTAACGGGACACATCACAGATACGCAGTATTTT
d_gene: TRBD1; v_gene: TRBV5-1; abundance: .; j_gene: TRBJ1-4; CDR3aa: CASSATGALGKLFF; CDR3nt: TGCGCCAGCAGCGCCACAGGGGCCCTGGGGAAACTGTTTTTT